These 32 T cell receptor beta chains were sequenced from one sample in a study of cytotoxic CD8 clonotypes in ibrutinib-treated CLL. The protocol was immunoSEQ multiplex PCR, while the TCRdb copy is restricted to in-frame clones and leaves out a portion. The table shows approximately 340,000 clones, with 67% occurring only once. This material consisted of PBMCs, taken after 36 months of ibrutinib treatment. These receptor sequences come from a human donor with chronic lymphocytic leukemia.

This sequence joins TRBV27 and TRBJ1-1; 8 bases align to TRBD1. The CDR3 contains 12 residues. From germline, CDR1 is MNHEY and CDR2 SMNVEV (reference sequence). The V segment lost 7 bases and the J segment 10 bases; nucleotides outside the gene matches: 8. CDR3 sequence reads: CASTTRQGRAFF. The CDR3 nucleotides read TGTGCCAGCACCACCAGACAGGGGCGAGCTTTCTTT.

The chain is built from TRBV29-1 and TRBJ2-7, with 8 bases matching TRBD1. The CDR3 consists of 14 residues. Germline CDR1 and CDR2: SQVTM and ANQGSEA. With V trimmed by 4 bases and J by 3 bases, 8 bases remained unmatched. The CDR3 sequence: CSVATGGVLYEQYF. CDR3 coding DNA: TGCAGCGTTGCAACAGGGGGTGTACTCTACGAGCAGTACTTC.

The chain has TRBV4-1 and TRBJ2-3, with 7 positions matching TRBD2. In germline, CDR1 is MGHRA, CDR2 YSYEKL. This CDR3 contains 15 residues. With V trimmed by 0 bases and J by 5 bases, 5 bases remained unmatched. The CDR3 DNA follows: TGCGCCAGCAGCCAAGATGGGGTAGCGGGAGATACGCAGTATTTT. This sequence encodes CASSQDGVAGDTQYF.

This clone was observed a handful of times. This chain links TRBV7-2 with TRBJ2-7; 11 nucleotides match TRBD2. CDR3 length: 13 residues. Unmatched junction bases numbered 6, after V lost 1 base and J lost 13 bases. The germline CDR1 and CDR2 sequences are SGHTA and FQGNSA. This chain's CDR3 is CASSLDPTSGSYF. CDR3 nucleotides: TGTGCCAGCAGCTTAGACCCTACTAGCGGGAGTTACTTC.

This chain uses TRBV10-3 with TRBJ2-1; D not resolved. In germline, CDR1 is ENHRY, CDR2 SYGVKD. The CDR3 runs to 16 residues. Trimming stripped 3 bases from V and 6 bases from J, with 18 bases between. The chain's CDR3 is CAISDSRIELSNEQFF. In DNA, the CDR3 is TGTGCCATCAGTGATAGTAGAATCGAACTTTCCAATGAGCAGTTCTTC.

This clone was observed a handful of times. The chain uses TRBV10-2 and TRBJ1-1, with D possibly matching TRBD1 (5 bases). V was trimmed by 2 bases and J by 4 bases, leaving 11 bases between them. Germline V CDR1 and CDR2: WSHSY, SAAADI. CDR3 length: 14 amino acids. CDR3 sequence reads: CASSEGGIRTEAFF. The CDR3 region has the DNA TGCGCCAGCAGTGAGGGGGGGATCCGCACTGAAGCTTTCTTT.

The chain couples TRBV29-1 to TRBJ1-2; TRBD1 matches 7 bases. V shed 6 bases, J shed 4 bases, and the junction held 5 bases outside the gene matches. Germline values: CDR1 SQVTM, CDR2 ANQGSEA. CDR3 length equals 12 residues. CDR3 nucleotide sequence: TGCAGCGTCCCCTCAGGGGGCTATGGCTACACCTTC. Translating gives CSVPSGGYGYTF.

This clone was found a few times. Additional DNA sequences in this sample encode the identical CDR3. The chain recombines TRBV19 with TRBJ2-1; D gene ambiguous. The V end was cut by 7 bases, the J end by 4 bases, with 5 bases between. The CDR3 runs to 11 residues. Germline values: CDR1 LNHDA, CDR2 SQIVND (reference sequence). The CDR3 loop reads CASTQYNEQFF. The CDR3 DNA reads TGTGCCAGTACGCAGTACAATGAGCAGTTCTTC.

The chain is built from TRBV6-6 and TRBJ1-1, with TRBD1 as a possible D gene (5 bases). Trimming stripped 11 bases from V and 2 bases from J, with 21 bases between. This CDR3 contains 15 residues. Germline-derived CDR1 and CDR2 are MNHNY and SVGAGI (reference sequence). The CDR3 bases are TGTGCCCTGCACCCTCTGGGGGGTCCCAACACTGAAGCTTTCTTT. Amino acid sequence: CALHPLGGPNTEAFF.

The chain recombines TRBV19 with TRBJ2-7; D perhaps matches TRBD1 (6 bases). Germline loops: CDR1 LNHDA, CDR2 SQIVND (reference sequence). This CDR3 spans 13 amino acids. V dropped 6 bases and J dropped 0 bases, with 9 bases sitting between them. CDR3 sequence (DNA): TGTGCCAGTAGCGGGACAAACTCCTACGAGCAGTACTTC. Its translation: CASSGTNSYEQYF.

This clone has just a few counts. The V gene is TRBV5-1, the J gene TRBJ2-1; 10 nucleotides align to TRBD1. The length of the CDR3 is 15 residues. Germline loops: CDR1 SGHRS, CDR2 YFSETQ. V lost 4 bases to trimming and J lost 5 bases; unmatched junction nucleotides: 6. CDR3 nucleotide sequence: TGCGCCAGCAGCCCCGGGACAGGGGTCAACAATGAGCAGTTCTTC. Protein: CASSPGTGVNNEQFF. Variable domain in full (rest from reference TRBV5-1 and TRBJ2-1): KAGVTQTPRYLIKTRGQQVTLSCSPISGHRSVSWYQQTPGQGLQFLFEYFSETQRNKGNFPGRFSGRQFSNSRSEMNVSTLELGDSALYLCASSPGTGVNNEQFFGPGTRLTVL.

In nucleotides, the CDR3 is TGTGCCAGCAGCTTGGGAGTAACTACGCAGTATTTT. It yields the protein CASSLGVTTQYF. J is TRBJ2-3 and V is TRBV5-6; D is unresolved. V gave up 0 bases and J gave up 8 bases, with 7 bases separating them. From germline, CDR1 is SGHDT and CDR2 YYEEEE. The CDR3 has 12 residues.

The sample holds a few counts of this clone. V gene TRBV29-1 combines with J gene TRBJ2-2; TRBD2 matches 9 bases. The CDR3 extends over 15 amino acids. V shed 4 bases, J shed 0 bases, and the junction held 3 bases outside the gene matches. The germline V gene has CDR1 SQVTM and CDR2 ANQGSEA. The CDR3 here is CSVASGVTNTGELFF. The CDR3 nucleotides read TGCAGCGTTGCTAGCGGGGTAACGAACACCGGGGAGCTGTTTTTT.

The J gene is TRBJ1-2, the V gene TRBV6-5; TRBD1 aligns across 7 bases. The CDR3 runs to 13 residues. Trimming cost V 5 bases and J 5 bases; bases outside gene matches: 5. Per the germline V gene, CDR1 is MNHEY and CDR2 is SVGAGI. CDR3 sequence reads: CASSPGGTYGYTF. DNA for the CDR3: TGTGCCAGCAGTCCAGGGGGAACATATGGCTACACCTTC.

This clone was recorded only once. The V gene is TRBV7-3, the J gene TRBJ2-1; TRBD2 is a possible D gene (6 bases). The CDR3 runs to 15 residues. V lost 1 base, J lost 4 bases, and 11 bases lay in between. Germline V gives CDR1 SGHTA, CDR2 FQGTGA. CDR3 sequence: CASSLMGGPYNEQFF. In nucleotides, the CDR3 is TGTGCCAGCAGCTTAATGGGAGGTCCGTACAATGAGCAGTTCTTC.

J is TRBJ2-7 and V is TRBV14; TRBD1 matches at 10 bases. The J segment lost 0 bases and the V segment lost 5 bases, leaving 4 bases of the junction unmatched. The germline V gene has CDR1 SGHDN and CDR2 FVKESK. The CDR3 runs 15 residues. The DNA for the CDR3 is TGTGCCAGCAGCGACCGGGACAGGGGCTCCTACGAGCAGTACTTC. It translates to CASSDRDRGSYEQYF.

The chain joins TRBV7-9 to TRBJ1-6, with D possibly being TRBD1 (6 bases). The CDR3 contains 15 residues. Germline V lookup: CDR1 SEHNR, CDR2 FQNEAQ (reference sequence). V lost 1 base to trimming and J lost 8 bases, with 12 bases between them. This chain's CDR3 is CASSLVGGGHSPLHF. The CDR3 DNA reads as TGTGCCAGCAGCTTAGTTGGGGGCGGACATTCACCCCTCCACTTT.

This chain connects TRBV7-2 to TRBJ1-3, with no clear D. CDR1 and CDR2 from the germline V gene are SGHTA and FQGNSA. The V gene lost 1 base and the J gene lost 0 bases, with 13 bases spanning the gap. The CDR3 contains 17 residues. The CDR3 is CASSLGAAFLSGNTIYF. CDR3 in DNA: TGTGCCAGCAGCTTAGGAGCGGCGTTTCTCTCTGGAAACACCATATATTTT.

DNA of the CDR3: TGTGCCAGCAGCCGAGACGGAGGGGGTCGTTATGAGCAGTTCTTC. It specifies CASSRDGGGRYEQFF. The chain employs TRBV6-4 and TRBJ2-1; D tentatively reads TRBD1 or TRBD2 (6 bases each). CDR3 size: 15 residues. The V gene lost 6 bases and the J gene lost 8 bases, with 20 bases spanning the gap. CDR1 is MRHNA and CDR2 is SNTAGT in the germline V gene.

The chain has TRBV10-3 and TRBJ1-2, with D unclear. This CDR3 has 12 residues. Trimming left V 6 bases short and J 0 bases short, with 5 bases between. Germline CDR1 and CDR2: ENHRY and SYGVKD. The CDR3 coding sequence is TGTGCCATCAGCAACACTAACTATGGCTACACCTTC. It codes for CAISNTNYGYTF.

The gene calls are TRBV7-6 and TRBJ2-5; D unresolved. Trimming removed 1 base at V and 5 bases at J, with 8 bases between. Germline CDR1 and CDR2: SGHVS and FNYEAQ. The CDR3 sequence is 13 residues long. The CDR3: CASSLDLGETQYF. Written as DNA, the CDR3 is TGTGCCAGCAGCTTAGATCTGGGGGAGACCCAGTACTTC.

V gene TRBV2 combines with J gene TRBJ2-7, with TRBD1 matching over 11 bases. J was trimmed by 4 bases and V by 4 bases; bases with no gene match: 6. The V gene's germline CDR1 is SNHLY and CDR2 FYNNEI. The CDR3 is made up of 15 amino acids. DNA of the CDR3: TGTGCCAGCAGTGGGGCGGGACAGGGGGTTTACGAGCAGTACTTC. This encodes CASSGAGQGVYEQYF.

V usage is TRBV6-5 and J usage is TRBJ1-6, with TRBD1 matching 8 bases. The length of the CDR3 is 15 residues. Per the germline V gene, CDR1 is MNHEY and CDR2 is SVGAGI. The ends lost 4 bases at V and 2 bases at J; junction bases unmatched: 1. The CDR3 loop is CASSSTGAYNSPLHF. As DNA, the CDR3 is TGTGCCAGCAGTTCGACAGGGGCCTATAATTCACCCCTCCACTTT.

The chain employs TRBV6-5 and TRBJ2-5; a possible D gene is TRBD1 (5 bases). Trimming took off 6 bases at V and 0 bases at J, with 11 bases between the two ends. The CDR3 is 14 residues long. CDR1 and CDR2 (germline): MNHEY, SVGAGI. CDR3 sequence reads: CASRFRVYQETQYF. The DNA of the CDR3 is TGTGCCAGCAGATTCAGGGTGTACCAAGAGACCCAGTACTTC.

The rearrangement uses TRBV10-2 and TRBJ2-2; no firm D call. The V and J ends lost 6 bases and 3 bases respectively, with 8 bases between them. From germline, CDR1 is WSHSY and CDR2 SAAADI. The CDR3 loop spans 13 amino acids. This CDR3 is CASRAGYTGELFF. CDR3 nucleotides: TGCGCCAGCAGAGCAGGTTACACCGGGGAGCTGTTTTTT.

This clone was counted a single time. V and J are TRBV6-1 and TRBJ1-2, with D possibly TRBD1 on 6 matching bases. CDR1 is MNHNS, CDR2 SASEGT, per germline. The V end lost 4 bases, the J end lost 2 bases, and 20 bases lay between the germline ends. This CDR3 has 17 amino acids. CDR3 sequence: CASSGRGGIGTNYGYTF. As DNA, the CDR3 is TGTGCCAGCAGTGGAAGGGGGGGGATTGGTACCAACTATGGCTACACCTTC.

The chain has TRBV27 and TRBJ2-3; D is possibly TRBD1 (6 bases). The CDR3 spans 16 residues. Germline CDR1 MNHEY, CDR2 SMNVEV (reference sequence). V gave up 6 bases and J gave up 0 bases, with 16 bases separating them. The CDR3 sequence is CASSHLQGYSTDTQYF. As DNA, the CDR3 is TGTGCCAGCAGCCATTTACAGGGTTATAGCACAGATACGCAGTATTTT.

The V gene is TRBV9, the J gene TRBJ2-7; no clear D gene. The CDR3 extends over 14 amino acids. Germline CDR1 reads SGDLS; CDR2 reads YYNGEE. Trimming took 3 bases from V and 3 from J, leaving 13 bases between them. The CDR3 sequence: CASSESVEGYEQYF. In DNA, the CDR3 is TGTGCCAGCAGCGAGAGTGTCGAAGGCTACGAGCAGTACTTC.

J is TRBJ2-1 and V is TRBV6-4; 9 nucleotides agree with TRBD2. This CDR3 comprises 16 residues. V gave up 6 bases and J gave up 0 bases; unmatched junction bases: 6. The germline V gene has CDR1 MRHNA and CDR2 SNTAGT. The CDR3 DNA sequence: TGTGCCAGCAGCAAGTCTAGCGGGGTCTCCTACAATGAGCAGTTCTTC. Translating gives CASSKSSGVSYNEQFF.

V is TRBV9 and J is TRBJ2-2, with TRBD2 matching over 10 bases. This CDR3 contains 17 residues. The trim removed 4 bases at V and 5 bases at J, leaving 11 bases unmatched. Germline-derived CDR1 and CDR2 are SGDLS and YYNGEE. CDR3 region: CASSPYSTSGETGELFF. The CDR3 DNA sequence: TGTGCCAGCAGCCCATACAGCACTAGCGGGGAAACCGGGGAGCTGTTTTTT.

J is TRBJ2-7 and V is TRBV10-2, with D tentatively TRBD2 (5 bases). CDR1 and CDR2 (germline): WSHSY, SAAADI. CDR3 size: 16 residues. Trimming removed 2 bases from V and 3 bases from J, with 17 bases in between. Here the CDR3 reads CASSEPNMGAHYEQYF. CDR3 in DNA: TGCGCCAGCAGTGAGCCGAATATGGGAGCCCACTACGAGCAGTACTTC.

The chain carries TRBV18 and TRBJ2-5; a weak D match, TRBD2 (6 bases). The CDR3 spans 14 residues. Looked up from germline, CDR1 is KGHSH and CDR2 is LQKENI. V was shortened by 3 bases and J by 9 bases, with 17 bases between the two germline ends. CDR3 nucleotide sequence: TGTGCCAGCTCACCCTCGGGAGCGTCGGGGGCCCAGTACTTC. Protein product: CASSPSGASGAQYF.